The TCR beta chain described here comes from a study of graft-versus-host responses after intestinal transplantation. Study background: All recipients were given anti-thymocyte globulin induction, and tacrolimus and steroids were then administered for around three years. Overall study findings and caveats: High graft-versus-host to host-versus-graft clonal ratios were seen in allografts of patients with graft-donor T cell macrochimerism. GvH clones detected in recipient marrow included some appearing first in ileum or blood. Circulating GvH clone levels at their peak were associated with HvG declines (early post-transplant).

Assay: immunoSEQ multiplex PCR; the TCRdb copy retains only in-frame clones and omits some. The sample yields 100,000 to 120,000 clones, around 93% seen once. As to this clone: Its matching antigen is unknown.

Germline CDR1 reads MNHEY; CDR2 reads SMNVEV (reference sequence). CDR3 length equals 16 residues. V was shortened by 6 bases and J by 4 bases, with 21 bases between the two germline ends. The V and J genes are TRBV27 and TRBJ1-2, with D maybe TRBD1 (5 bases). Sequenced here: unstimulated CD8+ T cells sorted from spleen or lymph node cells, sampled before intestinal transplant. The receptor was derived from a human donor who received an intestinal transplant. CDR3 DNA sequence: TGTGCCAGCAGATCCTTGACAGACACGAAATTCTATGGCTACACCTTC. Its translation is CASRSLTDTKFYGYTF.